This is a list of T cell receptor beta chains from one sample in a study of technical replicates of blood from several donors. Measured with immunoSEQ multiplex PCR; TCRdb has only the in-frame clones, and not every one. The sample shows 95,000 or so clones, 85% to 95% of them seen only once. Sequenced sample: T cells isolated from PBMCs. The receptor source for this set is a human donor in good health. The CDR3 runs from the conserved cysteine through the conserved F or W. A D gene is named only where the DNA matches it firmly. Clone size, where shown, is once, few, many, or a class for clones that have expanded.

TRBD1,TRBV4-1,-,TRBJ2-7,CASSQNRDSSYEQYF,TGCGCCAGCAGCCAAAACCGGGACAGCTCCTACGAGCAGTACTTC
TRBD1,TRBV14,few,TRBJ2-2,CASSQPDRGRLAELFF,TGTGCCAGCAGCCAACCTGACAGGGGGCGTCTTGCGGAGCTGTTTTTT
-,TRBV27,-,TRBJ1-2,CASSSSPDRTGGYTF,TGTGCCAGCAGTTCCTCTCCTGACAGGACCGGAGGCTACACCTTC
TRBD1,TRBV7-9,once,TRBJ2-4,CASSPRQGHWNIQYF,TGTGCCAGCAGCCCCCGACAGGGGCATTGGAACATTCAGTACTTC
TRBD1,TRBV27,-,TRBJ2-1,CASRTAQGLSYNEQFF,TGTGCCAGCAGGACGGCACAGGGGCTCTCCTACAATGAGCAGTTCTTC
-,TRBV11-2,-,TRBJ2-1,CASSLITGKGNEQFF,TGTGCCAGCAGCTTAATTACGGGAAAAGGCAATGAGCAGTTCTTC
TRBD2,TRBV4-2,-,TRBJ2-3,CASSQGLAGGPGTDTQYF,TGTGCCAGCAGCCAGGGACTAGCGGGAGGGCCGGGGACAGATACGCAGTATTTT
TRBD2,TRBV19,-,TRBJ2-5,CASIYGSGRRETQYF,TGTGCCAGTATTTACGGAAGCGGGAGACGAGAGACCCAGTACTTC
TRBD2,TRBV10-1,-,TRBJ2-3,CASSDPGTSGNTDTQYF,TGCGCCAGCAGTGACCCCGGGACTAGCGGGAATACAGATACGCAGTATTTT
TRBD2,TRBV2,-,TRBJ2-3,CASSEGWASGRPQYF,TGTGCCAGCAGTGAAGGTTGGGCTAGCGGGAGACCGCAGTATTTT
-,TRBV14,-,TRBJ2-1,CASSQGGGGTYNEQFF,TGTGCCAGCAGCCAAGGAGGCGGAGGTACCTACAATGAGCAGTTCTTC
TRBD1,TRBV28,-,TRBJ2-3,CASQGQWGTDTQYF,TGTGCCAGCCAGGGACAGTGGGGCACAGATACGCAGTATTTT
-,TRBV5-6,-,TRBJ1-3,CASSFSGSSGNTIYF,TGTGCCAGCAGCTTTTCGGGGAGCTCTGGAAACACCATATATTTT
TRBD1,TRBV9,-,TRBJ1-1,CASSVTGGNTEAFF,TGTGCCAGCAGCGTAACAGGGGGCAACACTGAAGCTTTCTTT
-,TRBV6-1,-,TRBJ1-5,CASSETYSNQPQHF,TGTGCCAGCAGTGAGACATACAGCAATCAGCCCCAGCATTTT
-,TRBV30,-,TRBJ2-1,CAWDLGSLNEQFF,TGTGCCTGGGATCTGGGTAGCTTAAATGAGCAGTTCTTC
-,TRBV7-2,-,TRBJ2-7,CASSLQAASYEQYF,TGTGCCAGCAGCTTACAAGCTGCCTCCTACGAGCAGTACTTC
TRBD2,TRBV5-5,-,TRBJ2-1,CASSFLSSDLAGVDEQFF,TGTGCCAGCAGCTTTCTTTCGTCTGACCTAGCGGGAGTTGATGAGCAGTTCTTC
-,TRBV15,-,TRBJ2-5,CATSGPTLLQETQYF,TGTGCCACCAGCGGTCCGACACTTTTACAAGAGACCCAGTACTTC
-,TRBV7-6,-,TRBJ1-2,CASSLGVRGKINYGYTF,TGTGCCAGCAGCTTAGGGGTTCGAGGAAAAATTAACTATGGCTACACCTTC
-,TRBV7-9,-,TRBJ2-7,CASSLANGYEQYF,TGTGCCAGCAGCTTAGCAAACGGCTACGAGCAGTACTTC
-,TRBV19,-,TRBJ2-1,CASSIDGSLYNEQFF,TGTGCCAGTAGTATAGACGGGAGCCTCTACAATGAGCAGTTCTTC
TRBD2,TRBV4-2,-,TRBJ2-5,CASSQVVAGAETQYF,TGTGCCAGCAGCCAAGTGGTAGCGGGAGCGGAGACCCAGTACTTC
TRBD1,TRBV2,-,TRBJ2-7,CASSGDRAYEQYF,TGTGCCAGCAGTGGGGACAGGGCCTACGAGCAGTACTTC
-,TRBV6-4,once,TRBJ1-1,CASSANRNSRNTEAFF,TGTGCCAGCAGTGCCAACAGAAATTCGAGGAACACTGAAGCTTTCTTT
-,TRBV4-1,-,TRBJ1-4,CASSQVSFSTNEKLFF,TGCGCCAGCAGCCAAGTTTCCTTTTCAACTAATGAAAAACTGTTTTTT
-,TRBV11-1,-,TRBJ1-2,CASSPSGPASFYGYTF,TGTGCCAGCAGCCCAAGTGGGCCCGCATCTTTTTATGGCTACACCTTC
TRBD2,TRBV18,-,TRBJ2-4,CASSSSGSFGHIQYF,TGTGCCAGCTCCAGTAGCGGGAGCTTCGGTCACATTCAGTACTTC
TRBD2,TRBV2,-,TRBJ2-1,CASSEGGRPGNEQFF,TGTGCCAGCAGTGAAGGCGGGAGGCCGGGGAATGAGCAGTTCTTC
TRBD2,TRBV18,-,TRBJ2-1,CASSPPSGRRNEQFF,TGTGCCAGCTCACCACCCAGCGGGAGACGGAATGAGCAGTTCTTC
-,TRBV29-1,-,TRBJ2-3,CSVEDLGLEITDTQYF,TGCAGCGTTGAAGATCTGGGACTGGAGATCACAGATACGCAGTATTTT
-,TRBV5-4,-,TRBJ1-1,CASRRHLNTEAFF,TGTGCCAGCAGGAGACACTTGAACACTGAAGCTTTCTTT
TRBD1,TRBV5-1,-,TRBJ2-2,CASSAGQGAMELFF,TGCGCCAGCAGCGCCGGACAGGGGGCGATGGAGCTGTTTTTT
-,TRBV19,-,TRBJ1-4,CASSIEPGSATNEKLFF,TGTGCCAGTAGTATTGAGCCGGGAAGTGCAACTAATGAAAAACTGTTTTTT
TRBD2,TRBV29-1,-,TRBJ2-1,CSVLSGAYNEQFF,TGCAGCGTCCTTAGCGGGGCTTACAATGAGCAGTTCTTC
-,TRBV11-1,-,TRBJ1-1,CASSLGTNTEAFF,TGTGCCAGCAGCTTAGGGACAAACACTGAAGCTTTCTTT
-,TRBV15,-,TRBJ1-3,CATSRELSGGNTIYF,TGTGCCACCAGCAGGGAACTCTCCGGGGGAAACACCATATATTTT
-,TRBV7-9,few,TRBJ2-2,CASSFDYANTGELFF,TGTGCCAGCAGCTTCGACTATGCGAACACCGGGGAGCTGTTTTTT
-,TRBV25-1,-,TRBJ1-2,CASREGNSDGYTF,TGTGCCAGCAGAGAAGGCAATTCCGATGGCTACACCTTC
TRBD1,TRBV7-8,-,TRBJ2-7,CASSLGTGGNEQYF,TGTGCCAGCAGCTTAGGGACAGGGGGCAACGAGCAGTACTTC
-,TRBV10-3,-,TRBJ2-3,CAISESGLTSTDTQYF,TGTGCCATCAGTGAGTCCGGGTTAACTAGCACAGATACGCAGTATTTT
-,TRBV7-3,once,TRBJ1-1,CASSSDSPNTEAFF,TGTGCCAGCAGTTCCGACAGCCCGAACACTGAAGCTTTCTTT
-,TRBV6-5,-,TRBJ1-1,CASSYGQPGNTEAFF,TGTGCCAGCAGTTACGGACAGCCGGGGAACACTGAAGCTTTCTTT
-,TRBV11-2,once,TRBJ2-7,CASSLGSSYEQYF,TGTGCCAGCAGCTTGGGCTCTTCCTACGAGCAGTACTTC
TRBD1,TRBV6-6,-,TRBJ2-7,CASTYRDRVYEQYF,TGTGCCAGCACCTACCGGGACAGGGTATACGAGCAGTACTTC
-,TRBV6-6,once,TRBJ2-7,CASSYSEGSYEQYF,TGTGCCAGCAGTTACTCGGAGGGATCCTACGAGCAGTACTTC
-,TRBV7-6,-,TRBJ2-7,CASSLGPNYEQYF,TGTGCCAGCAGCTTAGGGCCGAACTACGAGCAGTACTTC
-,TRBV11-2,-,TRBJ2-7,CASSLSSQGGYEQYF,TGTGCCAGCAGCTTATCTTCTCAGGGGGGCTACGAGCAGTACTTC
TRBD2,TRBV15,once,TRBJ2-1,CATLSGSSYNEQFF,TGTGCCACTTTGAGCGGGAGCTCCTACAATGAGCAGTTCTTC
-,TRBV7-8,once,TRBJ2-1,CASSFLDGKREQFF,TGTGCCAGCAGCTTTCTCGATGGAAAGCGGGAGCAGTTCTTC
-,TRBV27,-,TRBJ2-7,CASSLRGGVYEQYF,TGTGCCAGCAGTTTAAGGGGGGGGGTATACGAGCAGTACTTC
TRBD1,TRBV30,-,TRBJ2-2,CAWSPGTGGWTGELFF,TGTGCCTGGAGTCCCGGGACAGGGGGTTGGACCGGGGAGCTGTTTTTT
TRBD1,TRBV11-3,-,TRBJ1-2,CASALGQGASSGYTF,TGTGCCAGCGCACTAGGCCAGGGGGCTTCTTCCGGCTACACCTTC